Listed below are T cell receptor beta chains from one sample, sequenced in a study of control samples from healthy donors and cancer patients. Generated by immunoSEQ multiplex PCR, the TCRdb table keeps only in-frame clones and is missing some. The sample records some 150,000 clones, less than 95% being singletons. Sequencing was carried out using PBMCs. The source of these receptors is a man aged 55 to 70 with colorectal cancer. Each CDR3 is given with its conserved first and last residue. A D gene is named only where the DNA matches it firmly. Size is stated for part of the rows, as once, few or many counts, or as a class when the clone is expanded.

size	D	V	J	DNA	CDR3
NA	TRBD2	TRBV29-1	TRBJ2-3	TGCAGCGTTGCTAGCGGGGTAGCAGATACGCAGTATTTT	CSVASGVADTQYF
NA	TRBD2	TRBV24-1	TRBJ2-5	TGTGCCACCAGTGACCCAGGACTAGCGGCCGGCGAGACCCAGTACTTC	CATSDPGLAAGETQYF
once	TRBD2	TRBV11-2	TRBJ2-1	TGTGCCAGCAGCACGCTGGGACTAGCGGGGGGTGAGCAGTTCTTC	CASSTLGLAGGEQFF
NA	NA	TRBV10-1	TRBJ1-2	TGCGCCAGCAGCCCCGGAGGGGCCTCCAGCTATGGCTACACCTTC	CASSPGGASSYGYTF
NA	TRBD1	TRBV5-1	TRBJ1-2	TGCGCCAGCGGAGGACAGGGATCGAATGGCTACACCTTC	CASGGQGSNGYTF
NA	NA	TRBV7-9	TRBJ1-4	TGTGCCAGCAGCTTTTGGGCAGCTGCAACTAATGAAAAACTGTTTTTT	CASSFWAAATNEKLFF
NA	TRBD1	TRBV19	TRBJ1-4	TGTGCCAGTAGGACAGGGCGGGGAACTAATGAAAAACTGTTTTTT	CASRTGRGTNEKLFF
NA	NA	TRBV5-5	TRBJ1-2	TGTGCCAGCAGCTTGGATTTACACGGCTATGGCTACACCTTC	CASSLDLHGYGYTF
NA	NA	TRBV19	TRBJ2-3	TGTGCCAGTAGTAGGGACCAGGGTTTCACAGATACGCAGTATTTT	CASSRDQGFTDTQYF
NA	TRBD2	TRBV2	TRBJ2-5	TGTGCCAGCAGCAGAGGACTAGCGGGGGGGAAAGAGACCCAGTACTTC	CASSRGLAGGKETQYF
NA	NA	TRBV6-5	TRBJ2-5	TGTGCCAGCAGTTATGCTGCGGGGCAAGAGACCCAGTACTTC	CASSYAAGQETQYF
few	TRBD2	TRBV28	TRBJ2-7	TGTGCCAGCAGTTTATTAGGTAGCGGGGGGACGACCTCCTACGAGCAGTACTTC	CASSLLGSGGTTSYEQYF
NA	NA	TRBV6-5	TRBJ2-7	TGTGCCAGCAGTACAGGGTTCGGCGAGCAGTACTTC	CASSTGFGEQYF
NA	NA	TRBV2	TRBJ2-3	TGTGCCAGCAACTCCCGGTGGTCCCCTAGCACAGATACGCAGTATTTT	CASNSRWSPSTDTQYF
once	NA	TRBV2	TRBJ1-3	TGTGCCAGCAGTGCTGGCGGCGACACCATATATTTT	CASSAGGDTIYF
NA	NA	TRBV5-5	TRBJ1-1	TGTGCCAGCCACCCGGGGGGGGTCTTGAACACTGAAGCTTTCTTT	CASHPGGVLNTEAFF